This is a list of T cell receptor beta chains from one sample in a study of blood T cell repertoires in COVID-19. Sequencing was performed with immunoSEQ multiplex PCR; in TCRdb, only in-frame clones are kept and a portion is missing. The sample holds tens of thousands of clones, around nine tenths seen once. Sequencing used peripheral blood. These TCRs come from a woman of 80 years or more with active COVID-19. CDR3s include the opening cysteine and the closing phenylalanine or tryptophan. A D gene is named only where the DNA matches it firmly. Clone size is not always given. Where it is, it says once, few, many or a class for expanded clones.

DNA	CDR3	V	D	size	J
TGTGCCATCAGTGACCTTATGACTAGCGTGCCAGAGACCCAGTACTTC	CAISDLMTSVPETQYF	TRBV10-3	TRBD2	NA	TRBJ2-5
TGTGCCAGCTCACTCGGGAGGGTTACAGGGGGCAGAACCTACGAGCAGTACTTC	CASSLGRVTGGRTYEQYF	TRBV18	NA	NA	TRBJ2-7
TGTGCCAGCAGCCCTGTGGCGGGGGGACATCAGCCCCAGCATTTT	CASSPVAGGHQPQHF	TRBV6-6	NA	NA	TRBJ1-5
TGTGCCAGCAGTTACTCGAAGACAGGGGGTGACTACGAGCAGTACTTC	CASSYSKTGGDYEQYF	TRBV6-2/TRBV6-3	TRBD1	once	TRBJ2-7
TGTGCCAGCAGTTACCGGACAGGGGGCACTGAAGCTTTCTTT	CASSYRTGGTEAFF	TRBV6-5	TRBD1	few	TRBJ1-1
TGTGCCAGCTCACCAGGGGACAGGCGGGAGACCCAGTACTTC	CASSPGDRRETQYF	TRBV18	TRBD1	NA	TRBJ2-5
TGTGCCAGCACAATCCTCGGTGAAGCGTTCTTT	CASTILGEAFF	TRBV12-3/TRBV12-4	NA	once	TRBJ1-1
TGTGCCACCAGCAGAGTCGGTGGGACAGGGGGAACAAAGGAGACCCAGTACTTC	CATSRVGGTGGTKETQYF	TRBV15	TRBD1	NA	TRBJ2-5
TGTGCCAGTAGTATAGAACAGGGGGGTCGGACCCAGTACTTC	CASSIEQGGRTQYF	TRBV19	TRBD1	NA	TRBJ2-5
TGTGCCAGCGGTATTGGGGGGGGAAGTACAGATACGCAGTATTTT	CASGIGGGSTDTQYF	TRBV5-4	TRBD2	once	TRBJ2-3
TGTGCCAGCAGTTTCGGACAGGGCTATGGCTACACCTTC	CASSFGQGYGYTF	TRBV28	TRBD1	NA	TRBJ1-2
TGTGCCAGCAGGGGTGGGGCAGGGGGATACGAGCAGTACTTC	CASRGGAGGYEQYF	TRBV6-5	TRBD1	NA	TRBJ2-7
TGTGCCAGCAGCCCCGTCGGGCTAGCGGGCTACAATGAGCAGTTCTTC	CASSPVGLAGYNEQFF	TRBV4-2	TRBD2	NA	TRBJ2-1
TGCGCCAGCAGCTTGGCCGAGACAGCCGGGGAGCTGTTTTTT	CASSLAETAGELFF	TRBV5-1	NA	few	TRBJ2-2
TGTGCCAGCAGCCCTCCGGGACAGGCGATCAAGCAGTACTTC	CASSPPGQAIKQYF	TRBV3-1/TRBV3-2	TRBD1	NA	TRBJ2-7
TGTGCCAGCAGCTTTGACAGCCCGGCCCAAGCTTTCTTT	CASSFDSPAQAFF	TRBV7-2	NA	few	TRBJ1-1
TGTGCCAGCAGCCCGAAGGGGTACGAGCAGTACTTC	CASSPKGYEQYF	TRBV7-2	NA	NA	TRBJ2-7
TGTGTTGCCACAGGGAGGGAAACTGAAGCTTTCTTT	CVATGRETEAFF	TRBV12-5	NA	NA	TRBJ1-1
TGTGCCAGCAGCCAAGAAAGGGGTAAAGGAGTATACAATGAGCAGTTCTTC	CASSQERGKGVYNEQFF	TRBV14	NA	NA	TRBJ2-1
TGTGCCAGCAGCTTGGGACAGGGGTATACGAACACTGAAGCTTTCTTT	CASSLGQGYTNTEAFF	TRBV7-2	TRBD1	NA	TRBJ1-1
TGTGCCAGCAGCTTGGGGGCGGGGGCCGACACAGATACGCAGTATTTT	CASSLGAGADTDTQYF	TRBV5-4	NA	NA	TRBJ2-3
TGCGCCAGCAGCTCGGGACAAGAGACCCAGTACTTC	CASSSGQETQYF	TRBV5-1	NA	NA	TRBJ2-5
TGTGCCAGCAGCCAATGGGGGGTGAGCACAGATACGCAGTATTTT	CASSQWGVSTDTQYF	TRBV3-1/TRBV3-2	NA	NA	TRBJ2-3
TGTGCCATCAGTCAGACCCAGGATAGCAATCAGCCCCAGCATTTT	CAISQTQDSNQPQHF	TRBV10-3	NA	NA	TRBJ1-5
TGCGCCAGCAGGACGGTAGGGGGGGGGCCCTCTGGGGCCAACGTCCTGACTTTC	CASRTVGGGPSGANVLTF	TRBV10-2	NA	NA	TRBJ2-6